Each of the 27 T cell receptor beta chains below was sequenced from the same sample in a study of cytomegalovirus exposure and HLA in healthy donors (dated by TCRdb to between 2016 and 2019). The library was prepared using the immunoSEQ multiplex PCR assay. Here the immuneACCESS table is served through TCRdb, limited to in-frame sequences with V and J called. Missing clones are a known gap in these copies; in checked studies unresolved V genes cover under half, and the rest lacks a known reason. The sample data list 200,000 to 250,000 clones, and around 87% of these were observed just once. More than 1.5% of the sample is taken by the ten largest. Sequences were obtained from PBMCs. These receptors were taken from a woman under 30 in good health and CMV-seropositive.

This chain links TRBV11-2 with TRBJ2-1, with D unresolved. V dropped 1 base and J dropped 3 bases, with 10 bases sitting between them. Germline V CDR1 and CDR2: SGHAT, FQNNGV. The CDR3 has 15 amino acids. DNA of the CDR3: TGTGCCAGCAGCTTAGGAGGAATAAGCTACAATGAGCAGTTCTTC. This gives the protein CASSLGGISYNEQFF.

This sequence joins TRBV27 and TRBJ1-1, with TRBD1 matching 8 bases. Germline lookup yields CDR1 MNHEY and CDR2 SMNVEV (reference sequence). CDR3 size: 15 residues. The junction had 5 bases not matched to a gene; V was cut back by 0 bases and J by 5 bases. The CDR3 is CASSLSQGARTEAFF. The CDR3 DNA is TGTGCCAGCAGTTTATCTCAGGGGGCGAGGACTGAAGCTTTCTTT.

J is TRBJ1-1 and V is TRBV15, with D possibly being TRBD1 (5 bases). Germline values: CDR1 LNHNV, CDR2 YYDKDF (reference sequence). CDR3 length: 15 amino acids. Trimming left V 3 bases short and J 1 base short, with 12 bases between. This CDR3 reads CATSRDKTQNTEAFF. In DNA form, the CDR3 reads TGTGCCACCAGCAGGGACAAGACGCAGAACACTGAAGCTTTCTTT.

The chain combines TRBV6-5 with TRBJ1-5, with unresolved D. The CDR3 is made up of 16 amino acids. V was cut by 0 bases and J by 0 bases, with 9 bases left in between. Per germline, CDR1 MNHEY and CDR2 SVGAGI. The CDR3 nucleotides read TGTGCCAGCAGTTACTCCACGGACTATAGCAATCAGCCCCAGCATTTT. Translated: CASSYSTDYSNQPQHF.

The J gene is TRBJ1-1, the V gene TRBV7-8; D gene ambiguous. V was pared by 3 bases and J by 0 bases, with 5 bases between. The CDR3 runs 13 residues. Germline V CDR1 and CDR2: SGHVS, FQNEAQ. CDR3 loop: CASSFSLNTEAFF. In DNA, the CDR3 is TGTGCCAGCAGCTTCTCCCTGAACACTGAAGCTTTCTTT.

The chain links TRBV30 to TRBJ2-7; 7 nucleotides agree with TRBD1. Unmatched junction bases numbered 6, after V lost 5 bases and J lost 5 bases. The CDR3 is 12 residues long. Germline CDR1 GTSNPN, CDR2 SVGIG (reference sequence). The CDR3 DNA sequence: TGTGCCTGGGAGAGGGGGCCGGACGAGCAGTACTTC. Amino acid sequence: CAWERGPDEQYF. The full variable domain, with the rest looked up from reference TRBV30 and TRBJ2-7, is SQTIHQWPATLVQPVGSPLSLECTVEGTSNPNLYWYRQAAGRGLQLLFYSVGIGQISSEVPQNLSASRPQDRQFILSSKKLLLSDSGFYLCAWERGPDEQYFGPGTRLTVT.

This clone has only a few counts. This CDR3 is CASSPGRGGWYGYTF. The CDR3, as DNA: TGTGCCAGCAGTCCGGGGAGGGGTGGGTGGTATGGCTACACCTTC. The chain couples TRBV6-5 to TRBJ1-2; D perhaps matches TRBD1 (5 bases). CDR1 is MNHEY, CDR2 SVGAGI, per germline. This CDR3 is built from 15 residues. The V and J ends lost 5 bases and 5 bases respectively, with 18 bases between them.

This chain joins TRBV9 and TRBJ2-7, with TRBD2 matching 9 bases. V was pared by 3 bases and J by 0 bases, with 4 bases of the junction left unmatched. Germline lookup yields CDR1 SGDLS and CDR2 YYNGEE. The CDR3 extends over 15 amino acids. The CDR3: CASSAGLADSYEQYF. As DNA, the CDR3 is TGTGCCAGCAGCGCGGGACTAGCCGACTCCTACGAGCAGTACTTC. Complete variable domain (other parts from reference TRBV9 and TRBJ2-7): DSGVTQTPKHLITATGQRVTLRCSPRSGDLSVYWYQQSLDQGLQFLIQYYNGEERAKGNILERFSAQQFPDLHSELNLSSLELGDSALYFCASSAGLADSYEQYFGPGTRLTVT.

The chain couples TRBV19 to TRBJ2-7, with TRBD2 identical over 11 bases. In germline, CDR1 is LNHDA, CDR2 SQIVND (reference sequence). The CDR3 consists of 14 residues. After removal of 5 bases from V and 3 bases from J, the junction contained 3 bases not matched to a gene. The CDR3 region has the DNA TGTGCCAGTAGTTCTACTAGCGGGAGCTACGAGCAGTACTTC. Residues: CASSSTSGSYEQYF.

This clone has a single count. V and J are TRBV7-6 and TRBJ2-1, with TRBD2 identical over 10 bases. The CDR3 loop spans 15 amino acids. Germline V gene lookup returns CDR1 SGHVS and CDR2 FNYEAQ. Trimming took 1 base from V and 6 from J; bases not matched to a gene: 3. CDR3 amino acids: CASSLVASGSNEQFF. CDR3 DNA sequence: TGTGCCAGCAGCTTAGTCGCTAGCGGGAGCAATGAGCAGTTCTTC.

The V call is TRBV15, the J call TRBJ1-1; the match to TRBD1 covers 9 bases. V lost 0 bases and J lost 3; bases outside the gene matches: 5. CDR1 and CDR2 from the germline V gene are LNHNV and YYDKDF (reference sequence). The length of the CDR3 is 16 residues. CDR3 sequence: CATSREPGQGHTEAFF. For the CDR3, the DNA is TGTGCCACCAGCAGAGAGCCGGGACAGGGACACACTGAAGCTTTCTTT.

About this clone itself: Other DNA sequences within the sample encode an identical CDR3. V gene TRBV6-6 combines with J gene TRBJ2-7; TRBD2 aligns across 14 bases. The germline CDR1 and CDR2 sequences are MNHNY and SVGAGI (reference sequence). Trimming at V came to 0 bases and at J to 6 bases, leaving 1 base not matched to a gene. This CDR3 contains 15 residues. The DNA of the CDR3 is TGTGCCAGCAGTTACTCCGGGACTAGCGGGAGCGAGCAGTACTTC. Its translation is CASSYSGTSGSEQYF.

The chain employs TRBV19 and TRBJ1-5; D might be TRBD1 (6 bases). V lost 4 bases and J lost 6, with 13 bases in between. From germline, CDR1 is LNHDA and CDR2 SQIVND (reference sequence). The CDR3 consists of 14 residues. CDR3 sequence: CASSTRGGGQPQHF. The DNA for the CDR3 is TGTGCCAGTAGTACCAGGGGCGGCGGTCAGCCCCAGCATTTT. Combining the CDR3 with reference TRBV19 and TRBJ1-5 gives the whole variable domain DGGITQSPKYLFRKEGQNVTLSCEQNLNHDAMYWYRQDPGQGLRLIYYSQIVNDFQKGDIAEGYSVSREKKESFPLTVTSAQKNPTAFYLCASSTRGGGQPQHFGDGTRLSIL.

This clone was detected only a few times. This chain joins TRBV27 and TRBJ1-2; D remains unclear. The CDR3 consists of 11 residues. Trimming cost V 6 bases and J 4 bases, with 6 bases left between them. From germline, CDR1 is MNHEY and CDR2 SMNVEV (reference sequence). The CDR3 DNA reads as TGTGCCAGCAGCCCCCTCTATGGCTACACCTTC. Translated, it gives CASSPLYGYTF.

The sample holds one count of this clone. This chain uses TRBV28 with TRBJ1-2, with D perhaps TRBD1 (6 bases). V shed 2 bases and J shed 8 bases, with 15 bases lying between them. The V gene's germline CDR1 is MDHEN and CDR2 SYDVKM. The CDR3 is made up of 14 amino acids. The CDR3 nucleotides read TGTGCCAGCAGTTTAAAAGAGGACAGCCGGGGCTACACCTTC. The encoded protein is CASSLKEDSRGYTF.

Comments on this clone: The sample holds other DNA sequences that translate to the same CDR3. This sequence joins TRBV28 and TRBJ1-1; D is possibly TRBD1 (5 bases). The CDR3 spans 14 residues. Germline CDR1 and CDR2: MDHEN and SYDVKM. V was clipped by 3 bases and J by 0 bases, with 8 bases between them. The CDR3 is CASSLGRVNTEAFF. The CDR3 DNA sequence: TGTGCCAGCAGTTTGGGCAGGGTGAACACTGAAGCTTTCTTT. Filled out from reference TRBV28 and TRBJ1-1, the complete variable domain reads DVKVTQSSRYLVKRTGEKVFLECVQDMDHENMFWYRQDPGLGLRLIYFSYDVKMKEKGDIPEGYSVSREKKERFSLILESASTNQTSMYLCASSLGRVNTEAFFGQGTRLTVV.

The J gene is TRBJ1-2, the V gene TRBV5-1, with 10 bases identical to TRBD1. V was pared by 4 bases and J by 5 bases, with 8 bases of the junction left unmatched. The CDR3 is 15 amino acids. Germline V gene sequence: CDR1 SGHRS, CDR2 YFSETQ. In nucleotides, the CDR3 is TGCGCCAGCAGCCCAGGGACAGGGGAAGGGTATGGCTACACCTTC. Encoded protein: CASSPGTGEGYGYTF.

This sequence joins TRBV28 and TRBJ1-1, with D tentatively TRBD1 (5 bases). The CDR3 runs 11 residues. The V gene lost 6 bases and the J gene lost 8 bases, with 10 bases spanning the gap. Per germline, CDR1 MDHEN and CDR2 SYDVKM. The CDR3 DNA follows: TGTGCCAGCAGGTCAGCAGGGGAAGCTTTCTTT. Translated: CASRSAGEAFF.

Points on this clone: This sample also contains other DNA sequences that code for the same CDR3. The J gene is TRBJ1-1, the V gene TRBV11-1; D is unresolved. The V and J ends lost 0 bases and 1 base respectively, with 6 bases between them. Germline-derived CDR1 and CDR2 are SGHAT and FQDESV (reference sequence). The CDR3 is 14 amino acids. CDR3 region: CASSLAGANTEAFF. In nucleotides, the CDR3 is TGTGCCAGCAGCTTAGCCGGAGCGAACACTGAAGCTTTCTTT.

CDR3 DNA sequence: TGTGCCAGCAGTCCCAGGACTGCTTGGAGTAGCACAGATACGCAGTATTTT. Protein sequence: CASSPRTAWSSTDTQYF. This chain links TRBV28 with TRBJ2-3, with a possible D match to TRBD2 (5 bases). V dropped 5 bases and J dropped 0 bases, with 18 bases sitting between them. The CDR3 runs to 17 residues. CDR1 MDHEN and CDR2 SYDVKM come from the germline V gene.

The chain joins TRBV29-1 to TRBJ2-6, with D possibly being TRBD1 (5 bases). V lost 0 bases, J lost 0 bases, and 12 bases lay in between. The CDR3 consists of 17 residues. Germline CDR1 and CDR2: SQVTM and ANQGSEA. CDR3 bases: TGCAGCGTTGAAGATCAAGGGGTATTCTCTGGGGCCAACGTCCTGACTTTC. Translated: CSVEDQGVFSGANVLTF.

This chain uses TRBV7-2 with TRBJ2-7, with D perhaps matching TRBD1 (6 bases). V was shortened by 2 bases and J by 4 bases, with 15 bases between the two germline ends. The CDR3 is 15 residues long. Per the germline V gene, CDR1 is SGHTA and CDR2 is FQGNSA. CDR3 DNA sequence: TGTGCCAGCAGCTTACCCGGACAGAGCAGTTACGAGCAGTACTTC. Encoded protein: CASSLPGQSSYEQYF.

This clone was picked up one time. V and J are TRBV29-1 and TRBJ2-4; 8 bases line up with TRBD2. V lost 4 bases to trimming and J lost 11 bases; unmatched junction nucleotides: 7. This CDR3 contains 12 residues. The V gene's germline CDR1 is SQVTM and CDR2 ANQGSEA. CDR3 amino acids: CSVGLAMGLQYF. In DNA form, the CDR3 reads TGCAGCGTTGGACTAGCGATGGGTCTTCAGTACTTC. Together with reference TRBV29-1 and TRBJ2-4, the CDR3 gives the full variable domain: SAVISQKPSRDICQRGTSLTIQCQVDSQVTMMFWYRQQPGQSLTLIATANQGSEATYESGFVIDKFPISRPNLTFSTLTVSNMSPEDSSIYLCSVGLAMGLQYFGAGTRLSVL.

This chain connects TRBV2 to TRBJ2-3; 11 bases map to TRBD2. V trimming: 4 bases; J trimming: 1 base; junction bases outside the gene matches: 4. CDR3 length: 16 amino acids. Germline CDR1 reads SNHLY; CDR2 reads FYNNEI. CDR3 loop: CASSGVSGRGTDTQYF. The DNA of the CDR3 is TGTGCCAGCAGTGGAGTTAGCGGGAGGGGCACAGATACGCAGTATTTT.

CDR3 nucleotide sequence: TGTGCCAGCAGCCTGAGACTAGCGGGAGGGTTTAACGAGCAGTACTTC. It specifies CASSLRLAGGFNEQYF. The chain links TRBV5-4 to TRBJ2-7; 14 nucleotides agree with TRBD2. Germline loops: CDR1 SGHNT, CDR2 YYREEE (reference sequence). The length of the CDR3 is 16 residues. V trimming: 4 bases; J trimming: 5 bases; junction bases outside the gene matches: 8.

This clone was detected once. V and J are TRBV9 and TRBJ2-7; D possibly corresponds to TRBD2 (5 bases). V shed 0 bases and J shed 2 bases, with 18 bases lying between them. There are 17 residues in the CDR3. Germline V lookup: CDR1 SGDLS, CDR2 YYNGEE. Written as DNA, the CDR3 is TGTGCCAGCAGCGTAGGCGCCGGGCTAGCTGCAACCTACGAGCAGTACTTC. Amino acids: CASSVGAGLAATYEQYF.

V gene TRBV29-1 combines with J gene TRBJ2-7; 8 bases agree with TRBD1. The V segment lost 0 bases and the J segment 9 bases; nucleotides outside the gene matches: 22. CDR1 and CDR2 from the germline V gene are SQVTM and ANQGSEA. This CDR3 region has 18 residues. CDR3 region: CSVEDPTRGGQDTYGQYF. CDR3 nucleotides: TGCAGCGTTGAAGATCCAACAAGAGGGGGACAGGACACCTATGGGCAGTACTTC.